Following are 23 T cell receptor beta chains from one sample sequenced in a study of blood T cell repertoires in COVID-19. TCRdb keeps only in-frame clones here, not all; method: immunoSEQ multiplex PCR. Of approximately 90,000 clones listed, over 60% are singletons. Sequencing was performed on peripheral blood. The receptors were gathered from a human donor in a cohort sampled during active COVID-19.

The chain links TRBV6-6 to TRBJ2-7; TRBD2 aligns across 11 bases. The CDR3 runs 15 residues. V trimming: 5 bases; J trimming: 3 bases; junction bases outside the gene matches: 6. CDR1 is MNHNY, CDR2 SVGAGI, per germline (reference sequence). Here the CDR3 reads CASSGRLAGNYEQYF. The DNA of the CDR3 is TGTGCCAGCAGTGGAAGACTAGCGGGAAACTACGAGCAGTACTTC.

The CDR3 reads CASSPPGLGGTDTQYF. CDR3 nucleotide sequence: TGTGCCAGCAGTCCTCCGGGACTTGGGGGCACAGATACGCAGTATTTT. This chain uses TRBV2 with TRBJ2-3; D perhaps matches TRBD2 (6 bases). The CDR3 is 16 amino acids. V dropped 5 bases and J dropped 1 base, with 16 bases sitting between them. Per the germline V gene, CDR1 is SNHLY and CDR2 is FYNNEI.

V is TRBV9 and J is TRBJ2-1; tentative D call: TRBD2 (6 bases). The V end was cut by 2 bases, the J end by 5 bases, with 23 bases between. In germline, CDR1 is SGDLS, CDR2 YYNGEE. There are 18 residues in the CDR3. The CDR3 region is CASSVYYPSDSIDNEQFF. As DNA, the CDR3 is TGTGCCAGCAGCGTCTACTACCCTAGCGATAGTATCGACAATGAGCAGTTCTTC. The complete variable domain, with remaining parts taken from reference TRBV9 and TRBJ2-1, reads DSGVTQTPKHLITATGQRVTLRCSPRSGDLSVYWYQQSLDQGLQFLIQYYNGEERAKGNILERFSAQQFPDLHSELNLSSLELGDSALYFCASSVYYPSDSIDNEQFFGPGTRLTVL.

The V gene is TRBV7-2, the J gene TRBJ1-1; D ambiguous. This CDR3 spans 15 amino acids. Germline CDR1 SGHTA, CDR2 FQGNSA. V was pared by 1 base and J by 3 bases, with 12 bases between. CDR3: CASSLVPGADTEAFF. In DNA form, the CDR3 reads TGTGCCAGCAGCTTAGTGCCTGGTGCGGACACTGAAGCTTTCTTT.

The chain employs TRBV20-1 and TRBJ1-2, with TRBD1 matching over 7 bases. The CDR3 runs 14 residues. Germline CDR1 DFQATT, CDR2 SNEGSKA (reference sequence). Unmatched junction bases numbered 9, after V lost 3 bases and J lost 5 bases. CDR3: CSASKGAGAYGYTF. DNA for the CDR3: TGCAGTGCTAGTAAGGGGGCCGGAGCGTATGGCTACACCTTC.

The chain combines TRBV27 with TRBJ2-5, with 12 positions matching TRBD2. Germline CDR1 reads MNHEY; CDR2 reads SMNVEV (reference sequence). Germline trimming cut 6 bases from V and 3 bases from J; bases unmatched to any gene: 14. This CDR3 region has 18 residues. As DNA, the CDR3 is TGTGCCAGCAGACCCCGGACTAGCGGGAAAGGCCCCAAAGAGACCCAGTACTTC. This codes for CASRPRTSGKGPKETQYF.

CDR3 loop: CASSVSRTSATDTQYF. CDR3 bases: TGTGCCAGCAGCGTGTCCCGGACTAGCGCAACAGATACGCAGTATTTT. The gene calls are TRBV9 and TRBJ2-3; 9 bases map to TRBD2. J gave up 3 bases and V 2 bases, and 7 bases lay outside the gene matches. The CDR3 has 16 residues. The germline V gene encodes CDR1 SGDLS and CDR2 YYNGEE.

This sequence joins TRBV4-3 and TRBJ2-3, with 11 bases fitting TRBD2. CDR1 LGHNA and CDR2 YSLEER come from the germline V gene. The CDR3 runs to 16 residues. The V segment lost 2 bases and the J segment 4 bases; nucleotides outside the gene matches: 5. In DNA, the CDR3 is TGCGCCAGCAGCCAAATAGCGGGAGGGCAGGCAGATACGCAGTATTTT. The encoded protein is CASSQIAGGQADTQYF.

The chain has TRBV24-1 and TRBJ2-1; 9 bases are shared with TRBD1. Per the germline V gene, CDR1 is KGHDR and CDR2 is SFDVKD. J lost 12 bases, V lost 4 bases, and 9 bases had no gene match. The CDR3 runs 14 residues. CDR3 sequence: CATSDHRGQGWQFF. The CDR3 DNA sequence: TGTGCCACCAGTGACCACCGTGGACAGGGGTGGCAGTTCTTC.

This chain connects TRBV19 to TRBJ1-5, with 10 nucleotides matching TRBD1. The CDR3 contains 18 residues. Germline CDR1 and CDR2: LNHDA and SQIVND (reference sequence). Trimming took 5 bases from V and 0 from J; bases not matched to a gene: 10. The chain's CDR3 is CASSSFWGQGNSNQPQHF. The CDR3 nucleotides read TGTGCCAGTAGTTCCTTTTGGGGACAGGGGAATAGCAATCAGCCCCAGCATTTT.

As DNA, the CDR3 is TGTGCCAGCAGTACATATCCTAACTATGGCTACACCTTC. Amino acids: CASSTYPNYGYTF. The V and J genes are TRBV2 and TRBJ1-2; D remains unclear. V was clipped by 5 bases and J by 0 bases, with 7 bases between them. CDR1 is SNHLY and CDR2 is FYNNEI in the germline V gene. This CDR3 comprises 13 residues.

V usage is TRBV5-5 and J usage is TRBJ1-1; D unresolved. The V gene's germline CDR1 is SGHKS and CDR2 YYEKEE (reference sequence). Trimming removed 4 bases at V and 3 bases at J, with 10 bases between. This CDR3 is 13 amino acids long. The CDR3 region has the DNA TGTGCCAGCAGCCCTCGGGAGGACACTGAAGCTTTCTTT. Protein product: CASSPREDTEAFF.

The chain joins TRBV5-4 to TRBJ2-1; D perhaps matches TRBD2 (7 bases). Germline V gene data show CDR1 as SGHNT and CDR2 as YYREEE (reference sequence). Trimming pared 4 bases from V and 6 bases from J, leaving 17 bases between. The CDR3 extends over 15 amino acids. The CDR3 spells CASSHLGGATNEQFF. The CDR3 DNA follows: TGTGCCAGCAGCCACCTAGGGGGGGCGACCAATGAGCAGTTCTTC.

CDR3 region: CASSQRDITYEQYF. CDR3 sequence (DNA): TGTGCCAGCAGCCAACGGGACATCACCTACGAGCAGTACTTC. The genes are TRBV6-5 and TRBJ2-7; a possible D gene is TRBD1 (6 bases). Germline CDR1 MNHEY, CDR2 SVGAGI. Trimming took off 6 bases at V and 2 bases at J, with 14 bases between the two ends. This CDR3 is 14 amino acids long.

CDR3 in DNA: TGCGCCAGCAGCCAACAGCCCGTTGACAAGGGGCGCCATGAGCAGTTCTTC. Translation: CASSQQPVDKGRHEQFF. The chain joins TRBV4-1 to TRBJ2-1, with D perhaps TRBD1 (5 bases). Trimming left V 2 bases short and J 8 bases short, with 22 bases between. The CDR3 sequence is 17 residues long. Per germline, CDR1 MGHRA and CDR2 YSYEKL.

The chain combines TRBV5-1 with TRBJ2-7; 9 bases are shared with TRBD1. CDR1 and CDR2 from the germline V gene are SGHRS and YFSETQ. Trimming at V came to 4 bases and at J to 5 bases, leaving 7 bases not matched to a gene. This CDR3 region has 14 residues. CDR3 in DNA: TGCGCCAGCAGCCGCGGACAGGGGAGAGACGAGCAGTACTTC. This translates into CASSRGQGRDEQYF.

This clone was picked up one time. The chain links TRBV4-3 to TRBJ1-4; weak D call: TRBD1 (5 bases). CDR1 LGHNA and CDR2 YSLEER come from the germline V gene. Trimming stripped 0 bases from V and 0 bases from J, with 11 bases between. CDR3 length equals 17 residues. The CDR3: CASSQDGWGTTNEKLFF. Written as DNA, the CDR3 is TGCGCCAGCAGCCAAGACGGCTGGGGCACAACTAATGAAAAACTGTTTTTT.

The table lists this clone with a count of one. The CDR3 protein is CASRKTKTYEQYF. CDR3 sequence (DNA): TGTGCCAGCCGGAAGACAAAAACCTACGAGCAGTACTTC. V and J are TRBV28 and TRBJ2-7; the D is unclear. CDR1 is MDHEN and CDR2 is SYDVKM in the germline V gene. The CDR3 runs to 13 residues. Trimming took 8 bases from V and 2 from J, leaving 13 bases between them.

The chain uses TRBV28 and TRBJ1-1, with D possibly being TRBD1 (5 bases). The V end was cut by 8 bases, the J end by 4 bases, with 14 bases between. Germline CDR1 reads MDHEN; CDR2 reads SYDVKM. The CDR3 contains 13 residues. This CDR3 is CASQDISGTEAFF. CDR3 nucleotide sequence: TGTGCCAGCCAGGACATTTCTGGCACTGAAGCTTTCTTT. Supplemented by reference TRBV28 and TRBJ1-1, the full variable domain reads DVKVTQSSRYLVKRTGEKVFLECVQDMDHENMFWYRQDPGLGLRLIYFSYDVKMKEKGDIPEGYSVSREKKERFSLILESASTNQTSMYLCASQDISGTEAFFGQGTRLTVV.

The V and J genes are TRBV9 and TRBJ2-7, with TRBD2 identical over 8 bases. V trimming: 6 bases; J trimming: 4 bases; junction bases outside the gene matches: 6. This CDR3 comprises 13 residues. Looked up from germline, CDR1 is SGDLS and CDR2 is YYNGEE. The DNA of the CDR3 is TGTGCCAGCAATCGGGAGGGAATGTACGAGCAGTACTTC. Its protein product is CASNREGMYEQYF.

The rearrangement joins TRBV9 to TRBJ1-1; the D gene is possibly TRBD1 (5 bases). The CDR3 sequence is 14 residues long. V lost 2 bases to trimming and J lost 1 base, with 9 bases between them. Germline V gives CDR1 SGDLS, CDR2 YYNGEE. CDR3 nucleotides: TGTGCCAGCAGCGTCGGTCAGGGGAACACTGAAGCTTTCTTT. Translation: CASSVGQGNTEAFF. Full variable domain (rest looked up from reference TRBV9 and TRBJ1-1): DSGVTQTPKHLITATGQRVTLRCSPRSGDLSVYWYQQSLDQGLQFLIQYYNGEERAKGNILERFSAQQFPDLHSELNLSSLELGDSALYFCASSVGQGNTEAFFGQGTRLTVV.

In its sample, this clone was seen many times. The chain couples TRBV4-2 to TRBJ2-2; TRBD2 matches at 9 bases. Per germline, CDR1 LGHNA and CDR2 YNFKEQ. J was trimmed by 7 bases and V by 5 bases; bases with no gene match: 11. The CDR3 consists of 16 residues. CDR3 region: CASSGLAGVSVGELFF. The DNA for the CDR3 is TGTGCCAGCAGCGGGTTAGCGGGAGTCAGTGTCGGGGAGCTGTTTTTT.

This CDR3 is CASSPPRLRQISGNTIYF. The CDR3 region has the DNA TGTGCCAGCTCACCACCTAGATTACGACAGATCTCTGGAAACACCATATATTTT. This chain uses TRBV18 with TRBJ1-3, with D possibly TRBD1 on 5 matching bases. This CDR3 region has 18 residues. V was cut by 0 bases and J by 0 bases, with 15 bases left in between. Germline V CDR1 and CDR2: KGHSH, LQKENI. The full variable domain, with the rest looked up from reference TRBV18 and TRBJ1-3, is NAGVMQNPRHLVRRRGQEARLRCSPMKGHSHVYWYRQLPEEGLKFMVYLQKENIIDESGMPKERFSAEFPKEGPSILRIQQVVRGDSAAYFCASSPPRLRQISGNTIYFGEGSWLTVV.